The rows below give T cell receptor beta chains drawn from one sample of a study of metastatic and nonmetastatic thyroid tumors. TCRdb re-clonotyped the PCR reads through MiXCR. The table has 25,000 to 35,000 clones, approximately 25% seen once. Sequencing was carried out using blood. The receptors shown here come from a female donor with papillary thyroid cancer or a benign thyroid nodule (not recorded which). Some clones in this sample may be carry-over from other donors' samples. CDR3s include the opening cysteine and the closing phenylalanine or tryptophan. D genes are given only for firm matches. Expanded clones get a size class; other rows say once, few or many, or leave the size out.

TRBJ2-7 | . | TRBV9 | . | CASTSGATPYEQYF
TRBJ1-5 | many | TRBV2 | . | CASTGEGGKSQPQHF
TRBJ2-5 | many | TRBV5-6 | . | CASSLRSRQETQYF
TRBJ2-3 | many | TRBV20-1 | TRBD2 | CSAGPLAGHTDTQYF
TRBJ1-5 | . | TRBV5-5 | . | CASSSRGGTGNQPQHF
TRBJ1-2 | . | TRBV20-1 | . | CSALEVLADYGYTF
TRBJ1-2 | few | TRBV28 | . | CASGMGGGYTF
TRBJ1-5 | many | TRBV2 | . | CASSEAALSQPQHF
TRBJ1-1 | many | TRBV14 | . | CASSQGRNTEAFF
TRBJ1-2 | many | TRBV25-1 | . | CASSPGTNYGYTF
TRBJ1-3 | many | TRBV28 | . | CASSADSSSGNTIYF
TRBJ2-7 | . | TRBV19 | TRBD2 | CASSIGGTSRVYEQYF
TRBJ1-1 | many | TRBV10-3 | TRBD1 | CAISEPGTGVPEAFF
TRBJ1-1 | many | TRBV25-1 | TRBD1 | CASSQGGLNTEAFF
TRBJ1-2 | . | TRBV19 | TRBD1 | CASSKGDRARNGYTF
TRBJ2-5 | many | TRBV7-2 | . | CASSPLPRRVAETQYF
TRBJ2-4 | . | TRBV20-1 | . | CSARHLAWIAKNIQYF
TRBJ2-6 | many | TRBV12-3/TRBV12-4 | TRBD2 | CASSLVAGNSGANVLTF
TRBJ2-3 | . | TRBV5-1 | TRBD1 | CASSLQGQQGVDTQYF
TRBJ2-4 | many | TRBV5-1 | . | CASSFTGFIRDIQYF
TRBJ2-7 | medium-sized | TRBV2 | TRBD2 | CASNLAGAEQYF
TRBJ1-1 | many | TRBV6-2/TRBV6-3 | . | CASSFGINTEAFF
TRBJ1-1 | few | TRBV19 | . | CASSGQTGLNTEAFF
TRBJ2-7 | few | TRBV28 | . | CASSFQYEQYF
TRBJ1-1 | . | TRBV20-1 | TRBD1 | CSAPDREGTEAFF
TRBJ2-3 | . | TRBV15 | . | CATSRVQVLGTDTQYF
TRBJ1-1 | medium-sized | TRBV6-2/TRBV6-3 | . | CASSYRQGGPNTEAFF
TRBJ2-1 | many | TRBV9 | . | CASSGTLGDEQFF
TRBJ2-5 | many | TRBV29-1 | . | CSVEDRRSETQYF
TRBJ2-7 | . | TRBV5-5 | TRBD1 | CASISEGQGGSEQYF
TRBJ2-3 | . | TRBV12-3/TRBV12-4 | . | CASSLAGRLTDTQYF
TRBJ2-5 | many | TRBV27 | TRBD1 | CASSLPGTGVETQYF
TRBJ2-3 | many | TRBV5-8 | TRBD1 | CASSRTGGNTDTQYF
TRBJ2-3 | many | TRBV5-6 | TRBD2 | CASSLSSGSDTQYF
TRBJ2-5 | many | TRBV12-3/TRBV12-4 | . | CASSSRTNQETQYF
TRBJ1-1 | many | TRBV28 | . | CAGGEGGTEAFF
TRBJ2-7 | medium-sized | TRBV6-1 | . | CASRNRDPYEQYF
TRBJ1-6 | many | TRBV7-3 | TRBD1 | CASSERQGISSPLHF
TRBJ1-3 | . | TRBV28 | . | CASGRGSNSGNTIYF
TRBJ2-7 | medium-sized | TRBV27 | . | CASSRDSWFEQYF
TRBJ2-1 | many | TRBV2 | TRBD1 | CASSDGQGGWNEQFF
TRBJ1-3 | many | TRBV9 | . | CASSSHLGNTIYF
TRBJ2-7 | many | TRBV3-1 | . | CASSPSGYEQYF
TRBJ1-1 | medium-sized | TRBV6-1 | TRBD1 | CASSKGQGRNTEAFF
TRBJ2-3 | many | TRBV4-1 | . | CASSQMIPTDTQYF
TRBJ2-1 | . | TRBV5-1 | . | CASSSWDAAGNEQFF
TRBJ2-1 | many | TRBV7-2 | . | CASSALGGEQFF
TRBJ2-7 | many | TRBV7-3 | TRBD2 | CASSLRTSGRAYEQYF
TRBJ1-1 | many | TRBV6-5 | . | CASSYTANTEAFF
TRBJ1-2 | . | TRBV28 | . | CASSLYRVDYGYTF
TRBJ2-5 | . | TRBV12-5 | . | CASGCGETQYF